What follows describes a single TCR beta chain. This entry is derived from a study of blood T cell repertoires in COVID-19. Overall study context: Collection of acute and convalescent COVID-19 samples took place in the United States, Italy and Spain.

Profiling relied on immunoSEQ multiplex PCR, and the TCRdb table lists in-frame clones only, not all of them. In the table there are about 200,000 clones, less than 85% of which are singletons. Germline V gene sequence: CDR1 SGHVS, CDR2 FQNEAQ. Unmatched junction bases numbered 5, after V lost 6 bases and J lost 3 bases. The CDR3 loop spans 13 amino acids. This clonotype originated in a woman in her 70s with acute or convalescent COVID-19. Sequencing was done on a sample of peripheral blood. The chain combines TRBV7-8 with TRBJ2-7; 7 bases map to TRBD1. CDR3 sequence: CASRNRGNYEQYF. The CDR3 DNA reads TGTGCCAGCAGGAACAGGGGAAACTACGAGCAGTACTTC.